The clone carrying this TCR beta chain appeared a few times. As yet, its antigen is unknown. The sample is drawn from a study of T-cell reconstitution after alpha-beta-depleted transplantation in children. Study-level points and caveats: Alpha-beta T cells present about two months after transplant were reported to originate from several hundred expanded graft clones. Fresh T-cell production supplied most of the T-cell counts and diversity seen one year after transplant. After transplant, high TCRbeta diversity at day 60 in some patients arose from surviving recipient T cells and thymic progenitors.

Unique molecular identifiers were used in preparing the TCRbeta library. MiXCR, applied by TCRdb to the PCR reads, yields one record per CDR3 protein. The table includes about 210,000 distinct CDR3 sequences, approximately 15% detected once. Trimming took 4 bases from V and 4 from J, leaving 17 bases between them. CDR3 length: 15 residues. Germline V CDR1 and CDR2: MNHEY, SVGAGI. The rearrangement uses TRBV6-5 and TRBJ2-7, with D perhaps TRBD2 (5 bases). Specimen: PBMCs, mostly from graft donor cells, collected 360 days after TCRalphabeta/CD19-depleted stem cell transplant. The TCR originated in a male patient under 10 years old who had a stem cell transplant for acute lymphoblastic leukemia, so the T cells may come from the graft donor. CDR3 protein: CASSLDSDASYEQYF. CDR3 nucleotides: TGTGCCAGCAGTTTGGACTCCGACGCTTCTTACGAGCAGTACTTC.